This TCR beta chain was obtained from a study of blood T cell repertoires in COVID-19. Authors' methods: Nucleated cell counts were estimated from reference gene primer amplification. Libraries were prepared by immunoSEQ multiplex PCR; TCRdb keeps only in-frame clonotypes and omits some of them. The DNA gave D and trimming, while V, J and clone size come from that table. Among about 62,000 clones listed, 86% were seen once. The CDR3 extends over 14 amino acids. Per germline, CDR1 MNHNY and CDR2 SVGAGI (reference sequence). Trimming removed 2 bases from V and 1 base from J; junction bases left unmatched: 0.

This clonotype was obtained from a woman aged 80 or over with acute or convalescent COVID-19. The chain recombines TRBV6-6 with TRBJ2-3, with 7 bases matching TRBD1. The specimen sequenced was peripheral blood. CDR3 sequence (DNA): TGTGCCAGCAGTTACGGACAGGGCACAGATACGCAGTATTTT. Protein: CASSYGQGTDTQYF.